This T cell receptor (beta chain) was sequenced during a study of human T cells and chemical hapten exposure. Whole-study context: Alopecia universalis, totalis or areata was present in patients who were mostly female. Slight volume differences across pooled libraries mainly accounted for varying per-sample TCR yields.

Time point defined: patch test 1, 2 weeks after DPC sensitization. As to treatment: therapeutic diphenylcyclopropenone sensitization with weekly scalp DPC. Before extraction, the whole blood was not fractionated, and total RNA was taken from it. This CDR3 comprises 15 residues. This clonotype was detected many times. The library tagged each cDNA molecule with unique molecular identifiers. MiXCR, run by TCRdb on the RACE reads, gives a single entry per CDR3 protein. The sample includes some 41,000 distinct CDR3 sequences, around 3.8% of them seen just once. The chain is built from TRBV21-1 and TRBJ2-5; no check of the table's D call, TRBD1, against the DNA was made. TRBV21-1 counts as a pseudogene. Sequencing was performed on whole blood, taken in connection with sensitization to the hapten diphenylcyclopropenone (DPC). The sequence came from a middle-aged man with alopecia areata. Some clones in this sample may be carry-over from other donors' samples. The CDR3 nucleotides read TGTGCCAGCAGCAAAGTCCGGGACAAACGAGAGACCCAGTACTTC. Residues: CASSKVRDKRETQYF.